The entry below describes one TCR beta chain. This record comes from a study of T cell changes during pregnancy in multiple sclerosis. The CDR3 covers 14 residues. V was shortened by 4 bases and J by 3 bases, with 13 bases between the two germline ends. Germline assignment: CDR1 SGHRS and CDR2 YFSETQ. Clones were read by immunoSEQ multiplex PCR, and TCRdb kept only the in-frame ones, dropping some. The table shows under 85,000 clones, with roughly 94% occurring only once. The clonotype comes from a female donor with multiple sclerosis, enrolled in a pregnancy study. The sequenced sample was peripheral blood, obtained in the third trimester of pregnancy. The V gene is TRBV5-1, the J gene TRBJ1-1; D possibly corresponds to TRBD1 (5 bases). This CDR3 is CASSPAGPYTEAFF. The CDR3 coding sequence is TGCGCCAGCAGCCCCGCGGGGCCGTACACTGAAGCTTTCTTT.